The entry below gives a single TCR beta chain sequence along with its context. The data originate from a study of shared clonotypes between healthy human individuals. For every subset, genomic DNA was evenly distributed across several immunoSEQ plates. This table comes from immunoSEQ multiplex PCR, and its TCRdb copy is limited to in-frame clones, with some not included. This table has about 2.1 million clones, 90% to 95% appearing once. Naive CD8 cells lacked CD45RO and underwent positive selection for CCR7, leaving out terminally differentiated effector memory CD45RA+ cells. The study drew all its donors from Caucasian adults living in Nashville, Tennessee. V shed 0 bases, J shed 6 bases, and the junction held 6 bases outside the gene matches. Germline lookup yields CDR1 SGHRS and CDR2 YFSETQ. There are 15 residues in the CDR3.

The chain combines TRBV5-1 with TRBJ2-7, with 10 bases lining up with TRBD2. Sequenced input: naive CD8+ T cells from PBMCs. The TCR comes from a man between 18 and 35 years old in good health. Some clones in this sample may be carry-over from other donors' samples. CDR3 in DNA: TGCGCCAGCAGCTTGGATCTAGCGGGAGTGCGCGAGCAGTACTTC. This gives the protein CASSLDLAGVREQYF.